This T cell receptor beta chain stems from a study of blood T cell repertoires in COVID-19. Study at large: Both acute and convalescent COVID-19 samples were obtained from the United States, Italy and Spain. The analysed material was cDNA or gDNA that came from T cells, B-cell-depleted T cells, or PBMCs.

Enrollees, roughly 18 to 89 years old, lived in approximately 24 US areas. Categorization into cohorts depended on clinical history that participants reported. Clones were read by immunoSEQ multiplex PCR, and TCRdb kept only the in-frame ones, dropping some. The profile shows some 250,000 clones, 75% to 90% of them singletons. Looked up from germline, CDR1 is SEHNR and CDR2 is FQNEAQ (reference sequence). V dropped 9 bases and J dropped 6 bases, with 19 bases sitting between them. This CDR3 region has 14 residues. Sequencing was done on a sample of PBMCs or T cells enriched from blood (not recorded which). The chain combines TRBV7-9 with TRBJ2-3; D perhaps matches TRBD2 (6 bases). The sequence was obtained from a woman aged 45 to 65 who had recovered from COVID-19. The DNA of the CDR3 is TGTGCCAGTTGGCGTGGCGGGGCCCAGGATACGCAGTATTTT. It is translated as CASWRGGAQDTQYF.